This T cell receptor beta chain was recovered during a study of cytomegalovirus exposure and HLA in healthy donors. The PCR ran on 60 Vbeta and 13 Jbeta primers. Source study methods: Approximately 11 million of the approximately 80 million unique TCR beta chains counted in a later analysis were shared. The data were produced by immunoSEQ multiplex PCR, yet TCRdb's version contains in-frame clones alone and is incomplete. V, J and clone size reflect that table, while D and trimming were determined from the DNA. The sample includes 140,000 or so clones, about two thirds seen only once; the top ten take roughly 4.7%. The CDR3 runs 13 residues. The germline CDR1 and CDR2 sequences are LNHDA and SQIVND (reference sequence). V dropped 9 bases and J dropped 4 bases, with 13 bases sitting between them. Worth noting for this clone: The antigen remains undetermined.

Findings of the study overall: The study put 150 or so TCR beta chains on its list as cytomegalovirus-associated.

This clonotype was sampled from a man in his 60s in good health and CMV-seronegative. The gene calls are TRBV19 and TRBJ1-5; D gene ambiguous. Sequenced: PBMCs. The CDR3 nucleotides read TGTGCCAGCCTCGAGGCAGAAAATCAGCCCCAGCATTTT. Translation gives CASLEAENQPQHF.